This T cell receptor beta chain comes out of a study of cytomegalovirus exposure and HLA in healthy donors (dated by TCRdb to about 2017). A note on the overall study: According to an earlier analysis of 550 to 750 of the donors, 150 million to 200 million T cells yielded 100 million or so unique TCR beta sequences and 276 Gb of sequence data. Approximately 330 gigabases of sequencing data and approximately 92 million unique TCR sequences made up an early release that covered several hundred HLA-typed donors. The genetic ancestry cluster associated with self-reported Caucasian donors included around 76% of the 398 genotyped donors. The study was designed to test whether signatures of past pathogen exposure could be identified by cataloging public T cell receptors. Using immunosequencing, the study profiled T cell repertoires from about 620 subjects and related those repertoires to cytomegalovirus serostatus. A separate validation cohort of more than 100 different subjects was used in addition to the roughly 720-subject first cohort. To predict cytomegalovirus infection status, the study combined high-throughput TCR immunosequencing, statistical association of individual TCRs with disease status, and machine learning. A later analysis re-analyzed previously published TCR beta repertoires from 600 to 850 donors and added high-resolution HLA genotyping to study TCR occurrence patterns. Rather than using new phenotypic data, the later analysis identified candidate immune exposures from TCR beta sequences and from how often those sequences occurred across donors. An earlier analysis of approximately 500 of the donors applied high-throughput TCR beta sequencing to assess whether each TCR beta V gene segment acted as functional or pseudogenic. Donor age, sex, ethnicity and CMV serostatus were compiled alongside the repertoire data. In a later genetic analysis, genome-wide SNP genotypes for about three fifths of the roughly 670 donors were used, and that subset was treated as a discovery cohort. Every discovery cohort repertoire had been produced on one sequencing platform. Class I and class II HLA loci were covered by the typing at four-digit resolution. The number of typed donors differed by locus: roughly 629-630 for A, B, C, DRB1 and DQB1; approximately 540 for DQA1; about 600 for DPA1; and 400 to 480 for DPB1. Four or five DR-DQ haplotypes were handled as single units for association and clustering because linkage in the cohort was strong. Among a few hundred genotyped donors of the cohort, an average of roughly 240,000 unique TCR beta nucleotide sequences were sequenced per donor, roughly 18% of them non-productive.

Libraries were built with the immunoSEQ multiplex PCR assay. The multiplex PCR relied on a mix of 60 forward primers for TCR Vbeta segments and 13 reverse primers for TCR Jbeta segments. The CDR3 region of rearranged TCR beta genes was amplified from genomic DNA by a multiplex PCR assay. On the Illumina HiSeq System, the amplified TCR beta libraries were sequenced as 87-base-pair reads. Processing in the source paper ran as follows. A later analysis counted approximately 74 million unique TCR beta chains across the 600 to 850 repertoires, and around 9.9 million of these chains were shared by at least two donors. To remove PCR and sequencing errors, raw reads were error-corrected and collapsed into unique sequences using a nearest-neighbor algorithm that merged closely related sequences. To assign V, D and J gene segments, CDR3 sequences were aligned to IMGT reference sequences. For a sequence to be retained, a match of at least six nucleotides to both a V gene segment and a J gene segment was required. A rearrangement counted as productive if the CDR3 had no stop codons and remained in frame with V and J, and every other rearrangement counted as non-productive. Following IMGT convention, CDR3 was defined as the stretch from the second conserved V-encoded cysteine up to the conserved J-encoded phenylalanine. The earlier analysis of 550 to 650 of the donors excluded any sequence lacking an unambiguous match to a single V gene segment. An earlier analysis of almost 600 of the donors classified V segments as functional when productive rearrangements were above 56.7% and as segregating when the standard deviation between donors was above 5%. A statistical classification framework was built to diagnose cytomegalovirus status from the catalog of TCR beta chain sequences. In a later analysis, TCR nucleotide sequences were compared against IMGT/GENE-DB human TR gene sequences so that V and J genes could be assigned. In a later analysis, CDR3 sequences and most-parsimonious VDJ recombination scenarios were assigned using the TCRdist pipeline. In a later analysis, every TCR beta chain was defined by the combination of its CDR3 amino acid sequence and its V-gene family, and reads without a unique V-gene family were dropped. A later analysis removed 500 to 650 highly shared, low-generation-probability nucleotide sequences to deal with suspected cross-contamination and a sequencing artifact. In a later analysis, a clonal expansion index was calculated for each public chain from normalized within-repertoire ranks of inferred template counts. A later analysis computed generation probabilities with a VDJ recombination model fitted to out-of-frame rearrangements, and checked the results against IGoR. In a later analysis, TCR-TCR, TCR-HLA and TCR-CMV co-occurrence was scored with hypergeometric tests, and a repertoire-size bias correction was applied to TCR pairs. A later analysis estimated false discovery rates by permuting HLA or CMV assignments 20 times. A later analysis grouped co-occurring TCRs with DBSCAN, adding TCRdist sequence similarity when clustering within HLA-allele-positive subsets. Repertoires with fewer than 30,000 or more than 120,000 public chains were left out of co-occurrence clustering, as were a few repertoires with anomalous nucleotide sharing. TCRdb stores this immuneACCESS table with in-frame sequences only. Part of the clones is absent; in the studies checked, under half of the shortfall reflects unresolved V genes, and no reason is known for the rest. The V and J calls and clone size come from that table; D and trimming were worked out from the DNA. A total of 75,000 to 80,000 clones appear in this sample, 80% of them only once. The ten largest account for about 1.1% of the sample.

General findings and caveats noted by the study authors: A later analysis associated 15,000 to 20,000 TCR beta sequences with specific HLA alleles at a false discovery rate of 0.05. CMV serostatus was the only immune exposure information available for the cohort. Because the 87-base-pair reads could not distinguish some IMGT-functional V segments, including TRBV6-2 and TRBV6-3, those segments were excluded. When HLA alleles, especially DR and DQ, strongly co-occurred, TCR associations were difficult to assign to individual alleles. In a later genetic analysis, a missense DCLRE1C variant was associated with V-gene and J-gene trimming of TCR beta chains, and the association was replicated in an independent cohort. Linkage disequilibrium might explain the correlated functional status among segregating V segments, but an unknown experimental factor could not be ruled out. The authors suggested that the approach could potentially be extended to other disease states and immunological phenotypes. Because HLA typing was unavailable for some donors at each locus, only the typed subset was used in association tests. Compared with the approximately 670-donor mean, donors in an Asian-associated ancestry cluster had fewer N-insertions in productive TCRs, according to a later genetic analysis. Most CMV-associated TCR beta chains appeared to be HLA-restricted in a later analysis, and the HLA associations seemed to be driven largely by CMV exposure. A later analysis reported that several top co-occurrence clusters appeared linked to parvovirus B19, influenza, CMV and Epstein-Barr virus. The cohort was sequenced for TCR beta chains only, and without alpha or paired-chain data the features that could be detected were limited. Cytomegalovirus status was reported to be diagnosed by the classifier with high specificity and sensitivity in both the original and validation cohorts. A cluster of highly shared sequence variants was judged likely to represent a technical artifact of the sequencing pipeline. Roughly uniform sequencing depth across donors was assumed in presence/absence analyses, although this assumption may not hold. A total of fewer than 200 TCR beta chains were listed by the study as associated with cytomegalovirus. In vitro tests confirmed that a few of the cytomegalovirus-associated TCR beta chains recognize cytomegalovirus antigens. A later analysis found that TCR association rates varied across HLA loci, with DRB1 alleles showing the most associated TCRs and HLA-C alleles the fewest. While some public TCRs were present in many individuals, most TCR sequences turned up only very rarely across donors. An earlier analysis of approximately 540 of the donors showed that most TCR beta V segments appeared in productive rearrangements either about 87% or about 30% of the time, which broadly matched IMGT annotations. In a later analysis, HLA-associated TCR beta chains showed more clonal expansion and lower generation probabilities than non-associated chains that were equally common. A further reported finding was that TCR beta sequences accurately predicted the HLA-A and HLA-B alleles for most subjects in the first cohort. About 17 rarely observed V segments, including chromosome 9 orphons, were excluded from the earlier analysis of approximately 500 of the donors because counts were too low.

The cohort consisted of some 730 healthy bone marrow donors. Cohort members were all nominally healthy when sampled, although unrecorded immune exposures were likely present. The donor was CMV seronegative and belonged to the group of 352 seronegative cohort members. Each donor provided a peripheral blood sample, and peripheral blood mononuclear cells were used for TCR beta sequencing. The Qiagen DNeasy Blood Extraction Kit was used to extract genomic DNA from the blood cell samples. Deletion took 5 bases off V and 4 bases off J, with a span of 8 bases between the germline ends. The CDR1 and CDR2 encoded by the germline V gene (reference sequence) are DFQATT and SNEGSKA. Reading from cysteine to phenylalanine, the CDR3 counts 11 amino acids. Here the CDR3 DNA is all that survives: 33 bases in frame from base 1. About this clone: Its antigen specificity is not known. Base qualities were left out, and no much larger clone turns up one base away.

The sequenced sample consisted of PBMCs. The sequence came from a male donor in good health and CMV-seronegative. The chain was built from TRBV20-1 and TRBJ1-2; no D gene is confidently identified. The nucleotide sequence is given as TGCAGTGCTCCCCCACTCTATGGCTACACCTTC. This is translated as CSAPPLYGYTF.